The T cell receptor beta chain described here comes from a study of radiation and T cells in renal cell carcinoma (dated by TCRdb to 2019 to 2021). Looking at the study overall: A total of around 53 samples underwent TCR beta sequencing, made up of about 26 tumors and roughly 27 peripheral blood samples. Across all 53 samples, around 4,000,000 unique CDR3 nucleotide sequences encoding around 2.8 million unique CDR3 amino acid sequences were identified. The final blood draw was performed at 4 weeks after radiation, at the same time as nephrectomy. What the research found in general, with its limitations: Top tumor clonotypes rose in blood from baseline to 2 weeks post-radiation, then contracted by 4 weeks, suggesting transient expansion of tumor-resident clones. Because no pretreatment tumor biopsies were available, whether clonotypes were present in the tumor at baseline could not be determined. The single-armed trial design could not address effects of radiation dose or scheduling on the TCR repertoire. Changes in the blood repertoire were not tracked past 4 weeks after treatment.

The immunoSEQ kit was used, according to the manufacturer's recommendations, to generate TCR beta libraries from genomic DNA. To prepare the libraries, a first multiplex PCR with proprietary primers was run, followed by a second PCR that added unique barcodes, and a bead cleanup was done after each round. A positive control reaction and a negative control reaction, both provided in the kit, were run with every batch of samples. The final libraries were assessed on an Agilent 4200 TapeStation D1000 ScreenTape, pooled by volume, and quantified by qPCR. Sequencing was performed on an Illumina NextSeq500 using a MidOutput 150-cycle cartridge, with 156 Read1 cycles, 15 Index1 cycles, and the kit custom primers. The pooled library was loaded at about 1 pM, and about 21% PhiX control was spiked in. In the source study's methods: Vendor-processed data were analyzed in R, and a clonotype was defined as all T cells sharing the same CDR3 nucleotide sequence. In the clone abundance analyses, frequencies in each sample were normalized to that sample's 10,000 most abundant clones. Public T cell clones, averaging fewer than five per sample, were removed before analysis. A difference in abundance of at least 32-fold between compartments was used to define tumor-enriched and baseline blood-enriched clonotypes. A beta-binomial differential abundance model was used to identify clonotypes that expanded or contracted between blood time points. Similarity between tumor and blood repertoires was quantified using the Baroni-Urbani and Buser coefficient, and groups were compared with two-tailed Wilcoxon tests in R. This immuneACCESS table, as held by TCRdb, lists in-frame sequences with V and J called but not all clones. Of the missing ones, under half trace to an unresolved V gene in checked studies; the others have no known cause. Clone size and V and J calls were adopted from that table, with D and trimming inferred from the DNA. The sample has approximately 70,000 clones on record, around 80% of them singletons. The ten most abundant clones make up over 5.5% of the sample.

Remarks on this clone: The antigen it binds to is not known. Base quality data are lacking; no much larger clone is found one base away.

The time point label here, explained by the study, means: blood 4 weeks post-SBRT, at nephrectomy. The treatment or condition label, as the study defines it: 15 Gy SBRT to primary tumor, nephrectomy 4 weeks later. The samples were obtained from a clinical trial, where primary renal cell carcinomas were treated with 15 Gy stereotactic body radiation therapy and then removed by nephrectomy 4 weeks afterward. To track tumor-enriched clonotypes, serial peripheral blood was sampled from radiation-treated patients at baseline and at 2 weeks and 4 weeks after SBRT. Renal cell carcinoma with clear cell pathology was present in all patients. Genomic DNA for TCR sequencing was prepared using the QIAamp DNA Blood Mini Kit (Qiagen). Samples were included in the analyses only if all quality control checks were passed. The sample here was blood, taken from a patient whose treatment included radiotherapy and nephrectomy. The TCR sequence derives from a man aged 60-69 years with renal cell carcinoma.

The CDR3: CASSQDGGRAYQNEQFF. The nucleotide sequence is TGCGCCAGCAGCCAAGATGGGGGGCGCGCCTACCAAAATGAGCAGTTCTTC. The rearrangement joined TRBV4-1 to TRBJ2-1; the D element could tentatively be TRBD1 or TRBD2, as 6 bases agree for each. Based on the germline V gene, the CDR1 and CDR2 sequences are MGHRA and YSYEKL. V is cut by 0 bases and J by 7 bases, and the space between the germline ends is 19 bases. CDR3 length: 17 amino acids, cysteine to phenylalanine. Of the read, only the CDR3 DNA is kept; its 51 bases are in frame from base 1.